One sample yielded the 27 T cell receptor beta chains listed below, sequenced in a study of blood T cell repertoires in COVID-19. Profiling relied on immunoSEQ multiplex PCR, and the TCRdb table lists in-frame clones only, not all of them. The sample holds 150,000 to 200,000 clones; approximately 80% are singletons and the top ten take around 10%. The sample was PBMCs or T cells enriched from blood (not recorded which). The receptors were sampled from a man aged 45 to 65 who had recovered from COVID-19.

V gene TRBV3-1 (or the pseudogene TRBV3-2) combines with J gene TRBJ1-2; the D gene is possibly TRBD1 (5 bases). V lost 3 bases, J lost 8 bases, and 13 bases lay in between. The germline V gene encodes CDR1 LGHDT and CDR2 YNNKEL (reference sequence). The CDR3 runs to 13 residues. CDR3 DNA sequence: TGTGCCAGCAGCCAGACAGTTTACGAAGGCTACACCTTC. Encoded protein: CASSQTVYEGYTF.

This chain connects TRBV27 to TRBJ1-1; D is perhaps TRBD1 (5 bases). In germline, CDR1 is MNHEY, CDR2 SMNVEV (reference sequence). The V end was cut by 5 bases, the J end by 5 bases, with 18 bases between. The CDR3 has 15 residues. The CDR3 protein is CASSPLRTIGTEAFF. As DNA, the CDR3 is TGTGCCAGCAGTCCACTCAGGACAATCGGGACTGAAGCTTTCTTT.

The chain links TRBV20-1 to TRBJ1-1; D not certain. Trimming shortened V by 3 bases and J by 5 bases, and 10 bases separated the two germline ends. CDR3 length: 12 residues. The germline CDR1 and CDR2 sequences are DFQATT and SNEGSKA (reference sequence). CDR3 amino acids: CSASRPGTEAFF. Written as DNA, the CDR3 is TGCAGTGCTAGTAGACCGGGGACTGAAGCTTTCTTT.

This clone turned up a few times. The chain recombines TRBV19 with TRBJ2-1; 7 positions agree with TRBD2. This CDR3 comprises 13 residues. Trimming at V came to 7 bases and at J to 8 bases, leaving 8 bases not matched to a gene. The germline gives CDR1 LNHDA, CDR2 SQIVND (reference sequence). The CDR3 DNA reads TGTGCCAGTACAAGACTAGCAGGCGATGAGCAGTTCTTC. It yields the protein CASTRLAGDEQFF.

This clone was detected only a few times. This rearrangement joins TRBV9 to TRBJ1-1; no clear D. Germline V gives CDR1 SGDLS, CDR2 YYNGEE. The CDR3 is 13 residues long. V was trimmed by 0 bases and J by 1 base, leaving 4 bases between them. The chain's CDR3 is CASSVDGNTEAFF. In nucleotides, the CDR3 is TGTGCCAGCAGCGTAGACGGGAACACTGAAGCTTTCTTT. The entire variable domain, with the rest obtained from reference TRBV9 and TRBJ1-1, is as follows: DSGVTQTPKHLITATGQRVTLRCSPRSGDLSVYWYQQSLDQGLQFLIQYYNGEERAKGNILERFSAQQFPDLHSELNLSSLELGDSALYFCASSVDGNTEAFFGQGTRLTVV.

This clone has a handful of counts. This chain connects TRBV7-2 to TRBJ1-5; D possibly corresponds to TRBD1 (6 bases). Germline V lookup: CDR1 SGHTA, CDR2 FQGNSA. This CDR3 is built from 13 residues. Deletions cut 5 bases from V and 11 bases from J, with 16 bases between. This CDR3 reads CASSQTIQGTQHF. The CDR3 DNA follows: TGTGCCAGCAGCCAAACCATTCAGGGGACCCAGCATTTT.

The chain recombines TRBV27 with TRBJ2-1; TRBD2 might be the D (6 bases). V was pared by 5 bases and J by 4 bases, with 9 bases between. The CDR3 covers 13 residues. Germline V gene sequence: CDR1 MNHEY, CDR2 SMNVEV (reference sequence). The DNA of the CDR3 is TGTGCCAGCAGTCCGACTAGGTACAATGAGCAGTTCTTC. It yields the protein CASSPTRYNEQFF.

The rearrangement joins TRBV7-9 to TRBJ2-2; TRBD1 matches 10 bases. Germline values: CDR1 SEHNR, CDR2 FQNEAQ (reference sequence). The trim removed 4 bases at V and 6 bases at J, leaving 5 bases unmatched. The CDR3 totals 15 residues. The CDR3 region is CASSSRDRGAGELFF. For the CDR3, the DNA is TGTGCCAGCAGCTCAAGGGACAGGGGTGCCGGGGAGCTGTTTTTT.

The rearrangement links TRBV18 to TRBJ1-3; 7 bases are a match to TRBD1. Germline V lookup: CDR1 KGHSH, CDR2 LQKENI. CDR3 size: 16 residues. Losses at the gene ends were 4 bases for V and 3 bases for J; bases not matched to a gene: 9. CDR3 sequence (DNA): TGTGCCAGCTCACGAGTCCTGACAGGGATTGGAAACACCATATATTTT. This encodes CASSRVLTGIGNTIYF.

The chain employs TRBV2 and TRBJ1-6, with TRBD1 identical over 8 bases. Germline CDR1 and CDR2: SNHLY and FYNNEI. J gave up 0 bases and V 6 bases, and 10 bases lay outside the gene matches. CDR3 length: 18 residues. In nucleotides, the CDR3 is TGTGCCAGCAGCCGGACAGGGAATAGGAGCTCCTATAATTCACCCCTCCACTTT. This codes for CASSRTGNRSSYNSPLHF.

V usage is TRBV29-1 and J usage is TRBJ1-2; TRBD1 might be the D (6 bases). The CDR3 consists of 13 residues. The germline V and J ends were trimmed by 1 base and 6 bases, with 12 bases remaining between them. Germline lookup yields CDR1 SQVTM and CDR2 ANQGSEA. The chain's CDR3 is CSVEAYTGNGYTF. The CDR3 region has the DNA TGCAGCGTTGAAGCCTATACAGGGAATGGCTACACCTTC.

The chain couples TRBV12-3 or TRBV12-4 to TRBJ2-3, with D maybe TRBD1 (6 bases). The CDR3 loop spans 13 amino acids. The V gene lost 7 bases and the J gene lost 6 bases, with 14 bases spanning the gap. CDR3 coding DNA: TGTGCCAGCACCCGGGACACTCACGATACGCAGTATTTT. Translation gives CASTRDTHDTQYF.

The chain joins TRBV7-2 to TRBJ1-5, with a tentative D call TRBD1 (6 bases). Trimming removed 1 base from V and 1 base from J, with 14 bases in between. Looked up from germline, CDR1 is SGHTA and CDR2 is FQGNSA. The CDR3 consists of 17 residues. CDR3 sequence (DNA): TGTGCCAGCAGCTTAGAAGGGGCTACAGGGAGCAATCAGCCCCAGCATTTT. It encodes CASSLEGATGSNQPQHF.

V is TRBV13 and J is TRBJ1-2; 7 bases map to TRBD1. V was pared by 4 bases and J by 2 bases, with 7 bases of the junction left unmatched. The CDR3 spans 15 residues. The germline V gene encodes CDR1 PRHDT and CDR2 FYEKMQ (reference sequence). The CDR3 loop is CASSSTGRLNYGYTF. In DNA, the CDR3 is TGTGCCAGCAGCTCGACAGGGCGGCTAAACTATGGCTACACCTTC.

The chain recombines TRBV30 with TRBJ1-1; possibly TRBD1 for D (6 bases). This CDR3 comprises 16 residues. Looked up from germline, CDR1 is GTSNPN and CDR2 is SVGIG (reference sequence). The ends were cut back, 1 base at V and 1 base at J, with 16 bases in the middle. The CDR3 spells CAWSETGGRENTEAFF. CDR3 in DNA: TGTGCCTGGAGTGAGACTGGGGGCAGGGAGAACACTGAAGCTTTCTTT.

The chain is built from TRBV5-6 and TRBJ1-2; D unclear. The CDR3 totals 13 residues. CDR1 is SGHDT and CDR2 is YYEEEE in the germline V gene. V was trimmed by 4 bases and J by 7 bases, leaving 14 bases between them. CDR3: CASSQTPAAGYTF. The CDR3 DNA reads TGTGCCAGCAGCCAGACTCCGGCGGCTGGCTACACCTTC.

The chain combines TRBV28 with TRBJ1-4; perhaps TRBD1 as D (5 bases). The CDR3 consists of 16 residues. CDR1 and CDR2 from the germline V gene are MDHEN and SYDVKM. Trimming left V 2 bases short and J 6 bases short, with 16 bases between. The DNA of the CDR3 is TGTGCCAGCAGTTTACTCGGAAGGGCGACAGATGAAAAACTGTTTTTT. Its protein is CASSLLGRATDEKLFF. Looking up the rest from reference TRBV28 and TRBJ1-4 gives the full variable domain: DVKVTQSSRYLVKRTGEKVFLECVQDMDHENMFWYRQDPGLGLRLIYFSYDVKMKEKGDIPEGYSVSREKKERFSLILESASTNQTSMYLCASSLLGRATDEKLFFGSGTQLSVL.

The table lists this clone with a count of one. This chain links TRBV5-6 with TRBJ2-5; tentatively, D is TRBD2 (6 bases). Germline V gene sequence: CDR1 SGHDT, CDR2 YYEEEE. V was cut by 0 bases and J by 5 bases, with 8 bases left in between. This CDR3 region has 13 residues. In nucleotides, the CDR3 is TGTGCCAGCAGCTTGGACAGCGGGGAGACCCAGTACTTC. It yields the protein CASSLDSGETQYF.

The CDR3 loop reads CASSLAGVGNEQFF. DNA of the CDR3: TGCGCCAGCAGCTTGGCCGGGGTGGGCAATGAGCAGTTCTTC. The chain uses TRBV5-1 and TRBJ2-1; D may be TRBD2 (5 bases). Germline lookup yields CDR1 SGHRS and CDR2 YFSETQ. CDR3 length: 14 residues. The V gene lost 0 bases and the J gene lost 6 bases, with 10 bases spanning the gap.

This chain uses TRBV6-2 or TRBV6-3 with TRBJ2-7, with 7 bases fitting TRBD1. CDR1 and CDR2 (germline): MNHEY, SVGEGT. Losses at the gene ends were 2 bases for V and 5 bases for J; bases not matched to a gene: 12. This CDR3 is 16 amino acids long. CDR3 sequence reads: CASSYHLGGRGHEQYF. Here the CDR3 DNA reads TGTGCCAGCAGTTACCATTTAGGGGGCCGTGGTCACGAGCAGTACTTC.

The chain recombines TRBV12-3 or TRBV12-4 with TRBJ1-1; D not resolved. The CDR3 is 13 residues long. Trimming removed 3 bases at V and 1 base at J, with 6 bases between. CDR3 bases: TGTGCCAGCAGTTTTCAGGAGAACACTGAAGCTTTCTTT. Translated: CASSFQENTEAFF.

The chain carries TRBV27 and TRBJ2-7; the D is unclear. The CDR3 spans 14 residues. Trimming pared 3 bases from V and 2 bases from J, leaving 11 bases between. Per the germline V gene, CDR1 is MNHEY and CDR2 is SMNVEV (reference sequence). This CDR3 is CASSFLRQPYEQYF. The CDR3 DNA reads as TGTGCCAGCAGTTTCCTCAGGCAACCCTACGAGCAGTACTTC.

The gene calls are TRBV3-1 (or the pseudogene TRBV3-2) and TRBJ2-7, with TRBD2 identical over 13 bases. In germline, CDR1 is LGHDT, CDR2 YNNKEL (reference sequence). The V and J ends lost 4 bases and 7 bases, in that order; junction bases with no gene match: 1. The CDR3 is 13 amino acids. CDR3 DNA sequence: TGTGCCAGCAGCCTGGGACTAGCGGGGGAGCAGTACTTC. Translating it yields CASSLGLAGEQYF.

This clone was found once. The V and J genes are TRBV28 and TRBJ1-5, with D unclear. Germline CDR1 MDHEN, CDR2 SYDVKM. The CDR3 is 17 residues long. Trimming stripped 6 bases from V and 2 bases from J, with 20 bases between. CDR3 residues: CASSTTLGGWGNQPQHF. CDR3 nucleotide sequence: TGTGCCAGCAGCACAACTCTAGGAGGCTGGGGCAATCAGCCCCAGCATTTT.

The chain recombines TRBV4-2 with TRBJ2-1; 9 nucleotides agree with TRBD2. V shed 4 bases, J shed 2 bases, and the junction held 6 bases outside the gene matches. Per the germline V gene, CDR1 is LGHNA and CDR2 is YNFKEQ. The CDR3 consists of 16 residues. CDR3 coding DNA: TGTGCCAGCAGCCGTCAGCGGGAGGCTCCCTACAATGAGCAGTTCTTC. Translated: CASSRQREAPYNEQFF.

This clone was detected only a few times. The J gene is TRBJ1-1, the V gene TRBV6-1, with D perhaps matching TRBD1 (5 bases). The length of the CDR3 is 15 residues. The V gene's germline CDR1 is MNHNS and CDR2 SASEGT. Trimming removed 2 bases at V and 0 bases at J, with 10 bases between. The DNA of the CDR3 is TGTGCCAGCAGTGAACAGGGTTACATGAACACTGAAGCTTTCTTT. The encoded protein is CASSEQGYMNTEAFF.

The J gene is TRBJ2-7, the V gene TRBV6-5; D unresolved. Trimming pared 6 bases from V and 2 bases from J, leaving 5 bases between. Per the germline V gene, CDR1 is MNHEY and CDR2 is SVGAGI. This CDR3 comprises 11 residues. CDR3 DNA: TGTGCCAGCAGGAACACCTACGAGCAGTACTTC. Translating gives CASRNTYEQYF.